The clone carrying this T cell receptor beta chain occurred many times. After constant-region reverse-primer amplification, full-length variable regions underwent semi-nested PCR with Nested Universal Primer A. TCRdb re-called the 5' RACE reads through MiXCR, storing one row per CDR3 protein. The table shows nearly 40,000 distinct CDR3 sequences, with approximately 20% occurring only once. The CDR3 extends over 14 amino acids. Looked up from germline, CDR1 is MNHEY and CDR2 is SVGEGT. Trimming removed 2 bases from V and 3 bases from J, with 11 bases in between. This TCR was sampled from a female donor with breast cancer. Sequencing was performed on naive CD4+ T cells sorted from a lymph node. As to subset: naive CD4+ T cells, CD4+CD45RA+CD25-. The chain joins TRBV6-2 or TRBV6-3 to TRBJ2-7; D not resolved. CDR3 residues: CASSYRDNNYEQYF. The CDR3 bases are TGTGCCAGCAGTTACCGAGACAACAACTACGAGCAGTACTTC.